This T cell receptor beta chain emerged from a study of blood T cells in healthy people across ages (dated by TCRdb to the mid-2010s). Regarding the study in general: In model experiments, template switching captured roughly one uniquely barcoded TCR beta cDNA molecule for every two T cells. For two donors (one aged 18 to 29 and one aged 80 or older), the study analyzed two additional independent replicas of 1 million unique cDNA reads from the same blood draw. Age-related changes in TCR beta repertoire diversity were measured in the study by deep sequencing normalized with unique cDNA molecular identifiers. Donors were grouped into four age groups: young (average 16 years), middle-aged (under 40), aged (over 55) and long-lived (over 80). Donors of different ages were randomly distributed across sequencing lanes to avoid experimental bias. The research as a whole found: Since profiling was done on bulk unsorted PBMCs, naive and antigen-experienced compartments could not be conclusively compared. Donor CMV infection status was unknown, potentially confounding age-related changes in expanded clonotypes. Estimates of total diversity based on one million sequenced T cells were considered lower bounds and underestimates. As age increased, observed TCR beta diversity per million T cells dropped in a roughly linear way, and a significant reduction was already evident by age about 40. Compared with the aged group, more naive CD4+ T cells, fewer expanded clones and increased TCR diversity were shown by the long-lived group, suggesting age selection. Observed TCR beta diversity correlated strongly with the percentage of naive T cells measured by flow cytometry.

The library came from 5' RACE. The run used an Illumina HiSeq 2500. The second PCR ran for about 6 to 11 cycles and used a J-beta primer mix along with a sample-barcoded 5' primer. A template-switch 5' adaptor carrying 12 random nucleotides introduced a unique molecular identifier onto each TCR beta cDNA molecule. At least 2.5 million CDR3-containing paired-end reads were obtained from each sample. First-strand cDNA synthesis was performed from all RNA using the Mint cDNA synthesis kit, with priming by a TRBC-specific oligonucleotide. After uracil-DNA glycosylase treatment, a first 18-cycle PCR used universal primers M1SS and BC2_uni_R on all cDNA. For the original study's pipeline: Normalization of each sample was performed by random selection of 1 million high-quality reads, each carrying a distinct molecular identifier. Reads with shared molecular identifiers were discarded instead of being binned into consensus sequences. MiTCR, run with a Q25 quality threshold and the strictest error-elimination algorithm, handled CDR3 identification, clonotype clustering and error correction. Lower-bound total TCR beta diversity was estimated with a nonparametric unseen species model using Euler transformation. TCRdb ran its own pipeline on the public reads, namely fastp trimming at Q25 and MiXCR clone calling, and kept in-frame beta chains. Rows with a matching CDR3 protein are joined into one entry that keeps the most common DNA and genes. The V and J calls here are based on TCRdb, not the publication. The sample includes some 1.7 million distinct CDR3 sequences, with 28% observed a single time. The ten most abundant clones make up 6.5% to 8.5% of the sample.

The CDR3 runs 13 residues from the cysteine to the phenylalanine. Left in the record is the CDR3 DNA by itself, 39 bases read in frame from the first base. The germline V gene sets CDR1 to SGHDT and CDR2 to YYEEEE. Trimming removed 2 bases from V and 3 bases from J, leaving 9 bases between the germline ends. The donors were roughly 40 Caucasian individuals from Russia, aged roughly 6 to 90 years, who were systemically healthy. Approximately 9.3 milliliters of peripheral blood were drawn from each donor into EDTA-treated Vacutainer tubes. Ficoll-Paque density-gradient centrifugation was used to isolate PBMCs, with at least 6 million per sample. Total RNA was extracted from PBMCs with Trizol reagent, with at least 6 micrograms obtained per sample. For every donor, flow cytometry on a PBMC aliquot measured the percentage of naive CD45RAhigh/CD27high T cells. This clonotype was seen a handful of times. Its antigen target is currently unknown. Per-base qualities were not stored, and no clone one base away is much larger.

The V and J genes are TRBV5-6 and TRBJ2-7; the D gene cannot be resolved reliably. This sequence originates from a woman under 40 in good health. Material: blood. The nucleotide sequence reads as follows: TGTGCCAGCAGCTTTTTTGAGCGCTACGAGCAGTACTTC. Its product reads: CASSFFERYEQYF. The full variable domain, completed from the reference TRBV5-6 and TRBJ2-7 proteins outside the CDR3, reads DAGVTQSPTHLIKTRGQQVTLRCSPKSGHDTVSWYQQALGQGPQFIFQYYEEEERQRGNFPDRFSGHQFPNYSSELNVNALLLGDSALYLCASSFFERYEQYFGPGTRLTVT.